These 32 T cell receptor beta chains were all obtained from the same sample, sequenced in a study of glioma-infiltrating T cells. The iRepertoire nested amplicon-rescue multiplex PCR amplified TCR alpha and beta CDR3s from RNA. A single record per CDR3 protein comes from TCRdb applying MiXCR to the multiplex PCR reads. The sample records some 150,000 distinct CDR3 sequences, about two fifths being singletons. The sample consisted of glioma tissue, nonneoplastic brain tissue, or PBMCs (not recorded which). These receptors were collected from a human donor with low-grade glioma or glioblastoma, undergoing nonglioma brain surgery, or in good health (not recorded which).

This clonotype was detected ten times or more. V is TRBV7-2 and J is TRBJ2-3; D is unclear. The CDR3 covers 15 residues. V was clipped by 1 base and J by 1 base, with 9 bases between them. Germline V gene data show CDR1 as SGHTA and CDR2 as FQGNSA. CDR3 in DNA: TGTGCCAGCAGCTTAGAGCCTGGAGGCACAGATACGCAGTATTTT. Encoded protein: CASSLEPGGTDTQYF.

The chain is built from TRBV6-1 and TRBJ1-5; D is uncertain. Germline V gene data show CDR1 as MNHNS and CDR2 as SASEGT. CDR3 length: 15 amino acids. V dropped 6 bases and J dropped 0 bases, with 12 bases sitting between them. The CDR3 protein is CASSLTPDSNQPQHF. In DNA form, the CDR3 reads TGTGCCAGCAGCCTGACACCAGATAGCAATCAGCCCCAGCATTTT.

This clonotype was picked up many times. The V call is TRBV2, the J call TRBJ1-1; no definite D call. V was clipped by 4 bases and J by 7 bases, with 10 bases between them. CDR1 and CDR2 (germline): SNHLY, FYNNEI. The CDR3 sequence is 12 residues long. CDR3 coding DNA: TGTGCCAGCAGTGCTATGTCTGATGAAGCTTTCTTT. This encodes CASSAMSDEAFF.

This clonotype was detected only a few times. The rearrangement uses TRBV6-1 and TRBJ2-1; 10 positions match TRBD2. The J segment lost 4 bases and the V segment lost 8 bases, leaving 8 bases of the junction unmatched. CDR3 length: 15 residues. CDR1 and CDR2 from the germline V gene are MNHNS and SASEGT. CDR3 nucleotide sequence: TGTGCCAGCTCCATCGCTAGCGGGGGATACAATGAGCAGTTCTTC. It is translated as CASSIASGGYNEQFF.

This clonotype has at least ten counts. The genes are TRBV6-1 and TRBJ1-1; no clear D gene. Trimming took off 1 base at V and 1 base at J, with 4 bases between the two ends. The CDR3 runs 13 residues. From germline, CDR1 is MNHNS and CDR2 SASEGT. The CDR3 DNA is TGTGCCAGCAGTGAAGAGGCGAACACTGAAGCTTTCTTT. It encodes CASSEEANTEAFF.

This clonotype has just a few counts. J is TRBJ2-7 and V is TRBV20-1; no reliable D call. Trimming left V 4 bases short and J 3 bases short, with 13 bases between. This CDR3 spans 13 amino acids. Looked up from germline, CDR1 is DFQATT and CDR2 is SNEGSKA (reference sequence). CDR3: CSAIGRDHYEQYF. Here the CDR3 DNA reads TGCAGTGCTATCGGGCGAGATCACTACGAGCAGTACTTC.

This clonotype has a handful of counts. The CDR3 DNA is TGTGCCAGCAGTTCGAGGCCGGGGATAACTGGAAACACCATATATTTT. Translating gives CASSSRPGITGNTIYF. The chain employs TRBV27 and TRBJ1-3; D is unclear. V was cut by 4 bases and J by 2 bases, with 15 bases left in between. The CDR3 has 16 residues. The V gene's germline CDR1 is MNHEY and CDR2 SMNVEV (reference sequence).

The sample holds a few counts of this clonotype. This sequence joins TRBV6-1 and TRBJ2-1; 7 bases match TRBD2. V lost 6 bases, J lost 1 base, and 6 bases stayed unmatched. Per the germline V gene, CDR1 is MNHNS and CDR2 is SASEGT. CDR3 length: 15 amino acids. CDR3 in amino acids: CASRILAESYNEQFF. The CDR3 DNA is TGTGCCAGCAGAATCCTAGCGGAGTCCTACAATGAGCAGTTCTTC.

The chain links TRBV28 to TRBJ2-7; D may match TRBD1 or TRBD2 (7 bases each). The CDR3 consists of 12 residues. The germline gives CDR1 MDHEN, CDR2 SYDVKM. The V end was cut by 3 bases, the J end by 11 bases, with 14 bases between. CDR3 nucleotide sequence: TGTGCCAGCAGTTTCCCCCAGGGGGGGGAGTACTTC. It is translated as CASSFPQGGEYF.

The V and J genes are TRBV4-1 and TRBJ2-2, with 7 positions matching TRBD2. Per germline, CDR1 MGHRA and CDR2 YSYEKL. V lost 0 bases to trimming and J lost 4 bases; unmatched junction nucleotides: 5. The CDR3 loop spans 16 amino acids. The CDR3 coding sequence is TGCGCCAGCAGCCAAGATACCGGGAGGATCACCGGGGAGCTGTTTTTT. This sequence encodes CASSQDTGRITGELFF.

This clonotype was detected only a few times. V gene TRBV7-3 combines with J gene TRBJ2-2; no firm D call. The CDR3 spans 13 residues. In germline, CDR1 is SGHTA, CDR2 FQGTGA. With 2 bases removed from V and 7 bases from J, the gap between germline ends came to 8 bases. The CDR3 DNA reads TGTGCCAGCAGCTTAGGGTCGCGCGGGGAGCTGTTTTTT. It is translated as CASSLGSRGELFF.

A remark on this clonotype: The junction and the germline gene differ at one end; a read error may be behind it. This chain links TRBV7-2 with TRBJ1-6, with D maybe TRBD1 (5 bases). The CDR3 sequence is 14 residues long. The germline gives CDR1 SGHTA, CDR2 FQGNSA. The DNA of the CDR3 is TGTGTCAGCAGCTCCCGGATGGGGGACTCACCCCTCCACTTT. It translates to CVSSSRMGDSPLHF.

This clonotype was seen more than once but under ten times. This chain joins TRBV6-1 and TRBJ2-1, with TRBD1 matching 7 bases. This CDR3 is 15 amino acids long. Germline assignment: CDR1 MNHNS and CDR2 SASEGT. J was trimmed by 5 bases and V by 8 bases; bases with no gene match: 12. For the CDR3, the DNA is TGTGCCAGCTTCAGTGGGACAGAAATAAACAATGAGCAGTTCTTC. Translation gives CASFSGTEINNEQFF.

This clonotype was recorded a few times. This chain joins TRBV6-2 or TRBV6-3 and TRBJ2-7; D not resolved. V lost 8 bases and J lost 6, with 17 bases in between. The length of the CDR3 is 13 residues. Looked up from germline, CDR1 is MNHEY and CDR2 is SVGEGT. Here the CDR3 DNA reads TGTGCCAGCCGTTCCTCCAGTAGGATCGAGCAGTACTTC. Translation: CASRSSSRIEQYF.

This chain uses TRBV11-2 with TRBJ1-1; 7 bases line up with TRBD1. The length of the CDR3 is 15 residues. The V and J ends lost 3 bases and 2 bases, in that order; junction bases with no gene match: 6. Germline V gene sequence: CDR1 SGHAT, CDR2 FQNNGV. DNA of the CDR3: TGTGCCAGCAGCTTTACAGGGGTATCCAACACTGAAGCTTTCTTT. This codes for CASSFTGVSNTEAFF.

This clonotype has just a few counts. The chain is built from TRBV7-2 and TRBJ2-5; D may be TRBD1 (6 bases). V lost 5 bases and J lost 5, with 18 bases in between. The germline gives CDR1 SGHTA, CDR2 FQGNSA. The CDR3 totals 15 residues. The CDR3 DNA reads as TGTGCCAGCAGCCGGATCGCAGGGGCAGTGGAGACCCAGTACTTC. It encodes CASSRIAGAVETQYF.

The chain links TRBV4-2 to TRBJ2-7, with D tentatively TRBD1 (5 bases). Germline V CDR1 and CDR2: LGHNA, YNFKEQ. V lost 0 bases and J 2 bases, leaving 11 bases between the germline ends. CDR3 length: 15 residues. The CDR3 DNA reads TGTGCCAGCAGCCAAGAAATTAGGGGCGCCTACGAGCAGTACTTC. Translating gives CASSQEIRGAYEQYF.

This clonotype was detected only a few times. The chain carries TRBV4-1 and TRBJ2-4; TRBD1 matches at 7 bases. The V gene end was trimmed by 4 bases and the J gene end by 8 bases; junction bases not matched to a gene: 5. The germline CDR1 and CDR2 sequences are MGHRA and YSYEKL. The CDR3 has 13 residues. CDR3 protein: CASSLQGRDIQYF. In nucleotides, the CDR3 is TGCGCCAGCAGCCTACAGGGGAGAGACATTCAGTACTTC.

The chain joins TRBV29-1 to TRBJ1-1; D possibly corresponds to TRBD1 (6 bases). The germline CDR1 and CDR2 sequences are SQVTM and ANQGSEA. The CDR3 extends over 12 amino acids. Trimming left V 4 bases short and J 9 bases short, with 15 bases between. The CDR3 DNA reads TGCAGCGTTGTTACCCAGGGGAAAAAAGCTTTCTTT. This gives the protein CSVVTQGKKAFF.

The chain combines TRBV6-1 with TRBJ1-5, with no clear D. Trimming removed 6 bases from V and 2 bases from J, with 8 bases in between. The CDR3 is 13 residues long. Looked up from germline, CDR1 is MNHNS and CDR2 is SASEGT. The CDR3 loop reads CASRRDGNQPQHF. As DNA, the CDR3 is TGTGCCAGCAGACGCGACGGCAATCAGCCCCAGCATTTT.

The V call is TRBV20-1, the J call TRBJ2-3; 8 positions agree with TRBD2. Trimming took 0 bases from V and 7 from J; bases not matched to a gene: 9. Germline V gene data show CDR1 as DFQATT and CDR2 as SNEGSKA (reference sequence). The length of the CDR3 is 15 residues. The CDR3 reads CSARDPGGPIYTQYF. The CDR3 coding sequence is TGCAGTGCTAGAGATCCGGGGGGGCCAATTTATACGCAGTATTTT.

The chain is built from TRBV6-1 and TRBJ1-1, with D unclear. Trimming removed 5 bases from V and 6 bases from J, with 13 bases in between. The CDR3 is 13 residues long. Per the germline V gene, CDR1 is MNHNS and CDR2 is SASEGT. This CDR3 reads CASSTGFGAEAFF. Here the CDR3 DNA reads TGTGCCAGCAGTACGGGGTTTGGCGCTGAAGCTTTCTTT.

The rearrangement uses TRBV7-2 and TRBJ2-5; D may correspond to TRBD1 or TRBD2 (5 bases each). This CDR3 has 16 amino acids. The ends were cut back, 6 bases at V and 1 base at J, with 18 bases in the middle. Per germline, CDR1 SGHTA and CDR2 FQGNSA. The CDR3 here is CASRSSTSGTQETQYF. The CDR3 DNA follows: TGTGCCAGCAGATCAAGCACGTCCGGGACCCAAGAGACCCAGTACTTC.

This clonotype was counted ten times or more. This chain links TRBV20-1 with TRBJ2-5; 7 bases are shared with TRBD2. V lost 1 base and J lost 5; bases outside the gene matches: 10. Germline values: CDR1 DFQATT, CDR2 SNEGSKA (reference sequence). The CDR3 has 15 residues. DNA of the CDR3: TGCAGTGCTAGAGTCGGACTAGACCCGCGGGAGACCCAGTACTTC. It specifies CSARVGLDPRETQYF.

This clonotype has ten or more counts. The chain links TRBV6-1 to TRBJ1-1; TRBD1 might be the D (6 bases). Between the trimmed V and J ends, which lost 7 bases and 7 bases, there was a span of 7 bases. Per germline, CDR1 MNHNS and CDR2 SASEGT. The CDR3 is made up of 10 amino acids. The CDR3 region is CASKDSEAFF. DNA for the CDR3: TGTGCCAGCAAGGACAGTGAAGCTTTCTTT.

The J gene is TRBJ2-1, the V gene TRBV28; no clear D. Trimming took 6 bases from V and 0 from J, leaving 6 bases between them. This CDR3 has 13 residues. Germline CDR1 reads MDHEN; CDR2 reads SYDVKM. CDR3 nucleotides: TGTGCCAGCAGACCTAGCTCCTACAATGAGCAGTTCTTC. This encodes CASRPSSYNEQFF.

Comments on this clonotype: An end of the junction differs from the germline gene, which may be a read error. The V gene is TRBV12-3 or TRBV12-4, the J gene TRBJ1-1; maybe TRBD1 (6 bases). This CDR3 region has 15 residues. The CDR3 sequence is CASSLGGHGNPEAFF. CDR3 DNA: TGTGCCAGCAGTTTAGGGGGACACGGGAACCCTGAAGCTTTCTTT.

This sequence joins TRBV27 and TRBJ2-7; D possibly corresponds to TRBD1 (6 bases). With 6 bases removed from V and 4 bases from J, the gap between germline ends came to 13 bases. This CDR3 has 13 residues. Germline V gives CDR1 MNHEY, CDR2 SMNVEV (reference sequence). Here the CDR3 DNA reads TGTGCCAGCAGCCCCGCAGGGGTGTACGAGCAGTACTTC. Protein: CASSPAGVYEQYF.

In its sample, this clonotype was seen a few times. The chain combines TRBV18 with TRBJ2-3; D not certain. V was clipped by 2 bases and J by 2 bases, with 8 bases between them. The CDR3 totals 14 residues. The germline V gene has CDR1 KGHSH and CDR2 LQKENI. Written as DNA, the CDR3 is TGTGCCAGCTCACCATCAGGCGACACAGATACGCAGTATTTT. Translated: CASSPSGDTDTQYF.

In DNA form, the CDR3 reads TGTGCCAGCAGCTCCGAACCCTCCTACGAGCAGTACTTC. It codes for CASSSEPSYEQYF. V and J are TRBV7-2 and TRBJ2-7; no clear D. CDR3 length equals 13 residues. Trimming cost V 4 bases and J 0 bases, with 7 bases left between them. CDR1 is SGHTA, CDR2 FQGNSA, per germline.

This clonotype has only a few counts. The genes are TRBV7-2 and TRBJ1-5, with 7 bases that match TRBD1. The CDR3 covers 13 residues. V was clipped by 5 bases and J by 3 bases; unmatched bases: 1. CDR1 and CDR2 from the germline V gene are SGHTA and FQGNSA. The DNA of the CDR3 is TGTGCCAGCAGCACAGGGGTCAATCAGCCCCAGCATTTT. Protein: CASSTGVNQPQHF.

To note about this clonotype: A read error may produce the germline difference seen at one junction end. This chain joins TRBV6-1 and TRBJ2-7; TRBD1 matches 8 bases. Germline V gene data show CDR1 as MNHNS and CDR2 as SASEGT. This CDR3 is built from 12 residues. The CDR3 region is CAISVTGGEQYF. In DNA form, the CDR3 reads TGTGCCATCAGTGTAACAGGGGGCGAGCAGTACTTC.